The clone carrying this TCR beta chain was seen just once. Its antigen is as yet unknown. The source of the sample is a study of CD8+CD57+ T cells in acquired aplastic anemia. On the study more broadly: An average of roughly 3 ug of DNA was obtained from sorted CD4+ and CD8+ cells. Study-level points and caveats: Patients and controls shared under 30 CD8+ CDR3 sequences, highly expressed in patients.

Germline assignment: CDR1 ENHRY and CDR2 SYGVKD. This CDR3 spans 16 amino acids. Trimming took off 3 bases at V and 2 bases at J, with 15 bases between the two ends. CDR3 and TCR beta VDJ profiling relied on a genomic DNA template. TCRdb reprocessed the reads with MiXCR, giving one entry per CDR3 protein. The table includes about 200,000 distinct CDR3 sequences, roughly two thirds detected once. Only patients with CD8+CD57+ cell expansion on flow cytometry were chosen for sequencing. The diagnosis in all patients was severe acquired aplastic anemia. The TCR sequence derives from a human donor with aplastic anemia. The source material was sorted CD4+, CD8+, or CD8+CD57+ T cells (not recorded which) from PBMCs. V usage is TRBV10-3 and J usage is TRBJ2-3, with D possibly TRBD2 on 7 matching bases. In DNA form, the CDR3 reads TGTGCCATCAGTGAAAGGGGCGGGGGCGTCACAGATACGCAGTATTTT. It codes for CAISERGGGVTDTQYF.